This T cell receptor beta chain was sequenced for a study of blood T cell repertoires in COVID-19. Turning to the study itself: Material from acute and convalescent COVID-19 was sourced from the United States, Italy and Spain. The cDNA or gDNA used as material had been derived from T cells, B-cell-depleted T cells, or PBMCs.

CDR1 is WNHNN and CDR2 is SYGVQD in the germline V gene (reference sequence). Trimming removed 7 bases from V and 5 bases from J, with 14 bases in between. This CDR3 region has 13 residues. In the original processing: Researchers report that nucleated cell counts were estimated from reference gene primer amplification. Clones were sequenced by immunoSEQ multiplex PCR, and TCRdb holds only the in-frame ones, with some missing. V and J calls and clone size are as listed in that table; D and trimming were resolved from the DNA. Of roughly 150,000 clones listed, approximately 89% were seen once; the top ten hold 28%.

Sequencing was done on a sample of peripheral blood. The J gene is TRBJ1-1, the V gene TRBV10-1, with D unresolved. This clonotype was obtained from a human donor in a cohort sampled during active COVID-19. The CDR3 sequence: CASIHSLGTEAFF. The DNA of the CDR3 is TGCGCCAGCATACACAGTCTTGGGACTGAAGCTTTCTTT.